This T cell receptor (beta chain) appears in the sequencing data of a study of blood T cells in healthy people across ages. Every donor provided roughly 9.1 milliliters of peripheral blood. Alongside a J-beta primer mix, a sample-barcoded 5' primer served in a second PCR lasting about 7 to 12 cycles. TCRdb redid the calling of the 5' RACE reads with MiXCR, one entry per CDR3 protein. Of around 1,700,000 distinct CDR3 sequences in the sample, 25% to 30% were seen once. The TCR was taken from a woman aged 30 to 39 in good health. Sequencing was performed on blood.

The CDR3 DNA reads TGTGCCAGCAGCCAAGAATCGGGGATGACTGAAGCTTTCTTT. Protein sequence: CASSQESGMTEAFF. The chain has TRBV3-1 and TRBJ1-1; no definite D call. The length of the CDR3 is 14 residues. Germline V gene data show CDR1 as LGHDT and CDR2 as YNNKEL (reference sequence). The V gene lost 0 bases and the J gene lost 5 bases, with 10 bases spanning the gap.